This T cell receptor (beta chain) was documented in a study of T cells expressing NK-cell markers. Study-wide background: Each TCR beta repertoire originated in sorted T cells that were CD3+CD56+NKG2C+, CD3+CD56+NKG2C- or CD3+CD56-NKG2C+. Seropositivity for HCMV was found in most of the eight sequenced donors, with one seronegative.

UMIs accompanied the 5'RACE template switching by which TCR beta cDNA was made. TCRdb reprocessed the 5' RACE reads and reports one entry per CDR3 protein, with no DNA. The sample totals a few hundred thousand distinct CDR3 sequences. The CDR3 has 15 amino acids. The germline V gene encodes CDR1 SGHDT and CDR2 YYEEEE. Comments on this clonotype: What it binds is not known.

General observations from the study: The study did not resolve the HCMV specificity of expanded NKG2C+ T cell clones.

This chain links TRBV5-6 with TRBJ2-7; TCRdb's D call, TRBD1, is unchecked because there is no DNA. Sequenced sample: blood T cells: a sorted CD56 or NKG2C T cell subset, CD4+ or CD8+ T cells, or bulk PBMC T cells (not recorded which). The TCR originated in a woman between 50 and 59 years old in good health. CDR3 amino acids: CASSLAGASSYEQYF.